Sequencing of this T cell receptor beta chain was carried out in a study of cytomegalovirus exposure and HLA in healthy donors. A multiplex PCR was run with 60 Vbeta primers and 13 Jbeta primers. Clones were sequenced by immunoSEQ multiplex PCR, and TCRdb holds only the in-frame ones, with some missing. The repertoire holds 150,000 to 170,000 clones, with roughly 80% as singletons. The sequence was collected from a man aged 30 to 39 in good health and CMV-seropositive. The specimen was PBMCs.

The CDR3 nucleotides are TGTGCCAGCAGTTATAATGCAGGGAGGCAGGATTCACCCCTCCACTTT. This encodes CASSYNAGRQDSPLHF. V usage is TRBV6-5 and J usage is TRBJ1-6, with D perhaps TRBD1 (5 bases). The CDR3 contains 16 residues. Looked up from germline, CDR1 is MNHEY and CDR2 is SVGAGI. Trimming removed 3 bases at V and 8 bases at J, with 17 bases between.